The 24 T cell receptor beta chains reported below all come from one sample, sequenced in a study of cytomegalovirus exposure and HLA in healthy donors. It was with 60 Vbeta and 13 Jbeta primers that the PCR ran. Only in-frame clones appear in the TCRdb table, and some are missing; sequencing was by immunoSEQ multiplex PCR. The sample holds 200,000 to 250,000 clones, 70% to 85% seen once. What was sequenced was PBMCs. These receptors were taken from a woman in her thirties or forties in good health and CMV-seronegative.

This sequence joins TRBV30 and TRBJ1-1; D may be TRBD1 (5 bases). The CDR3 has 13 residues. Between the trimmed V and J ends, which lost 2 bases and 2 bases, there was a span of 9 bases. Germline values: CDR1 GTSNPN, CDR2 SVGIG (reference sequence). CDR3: CAWSRDSNTEAFF. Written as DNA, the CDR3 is TGTGCCTGGAGTAGAGACAGCAACACTGAAGCTTTCTTT.

CDR3 DNA sequence: TGTGCCAGCAGCCGAGACACCGGGGAGCTGTTTTTT. Amino acid sequence: CASSRDTGELFF. The chain combines TRBV7-9 with TRBJ2-2; D is ambiguous. Germline CDR1 SEHNR, CDR2 FQNEAQ (reference sequence). V gave up 5 bases and J gave up 3 bases, with 4 bases separating them. This CDR3 comprises 12 residues.

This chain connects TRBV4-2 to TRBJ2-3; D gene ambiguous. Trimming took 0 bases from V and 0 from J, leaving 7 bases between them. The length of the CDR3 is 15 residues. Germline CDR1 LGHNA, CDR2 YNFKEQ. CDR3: CASSQELPSTDTQYF. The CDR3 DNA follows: TGTGCCAGCAGCCAAGAGCTACCTAGCACAGATACGCAGTATTTT.

CDR3 DNA: TGTGCCAGCAGTTCAACAGGGGGCTCTAACTATGGCTACACCTTC. It translates to CASSSTGGSNYGYTF. The chain combines TRBV6-5 with TRBJ1-2; TRBD1 matches at 9 bases. This CDR3 is built from 15 residues. From germline, CDR1 is MNHEY and CDR2 SVGAGI. V dropped 4 bases and J dropped 0; count of bases not matched to a gene: 3.

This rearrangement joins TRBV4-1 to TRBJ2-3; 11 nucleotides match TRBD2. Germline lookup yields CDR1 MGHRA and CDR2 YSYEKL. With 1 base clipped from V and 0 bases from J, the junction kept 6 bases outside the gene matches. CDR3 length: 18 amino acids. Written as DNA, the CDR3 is TGCGCCAGCAGCCAAGGGGGACTAGCGGTCTCTAGCACAGATACGCAGTATTTT. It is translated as CASSQGGLAVSSTDTQYF.

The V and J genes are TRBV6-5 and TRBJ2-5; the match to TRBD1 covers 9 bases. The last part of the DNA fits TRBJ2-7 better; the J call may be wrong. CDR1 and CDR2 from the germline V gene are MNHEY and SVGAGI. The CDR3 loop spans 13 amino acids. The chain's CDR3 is CASSYTGGLEQYF. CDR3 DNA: TGTGCCAGCAGTTACACAGGGGGCCTCGAGCAGTACTTC.

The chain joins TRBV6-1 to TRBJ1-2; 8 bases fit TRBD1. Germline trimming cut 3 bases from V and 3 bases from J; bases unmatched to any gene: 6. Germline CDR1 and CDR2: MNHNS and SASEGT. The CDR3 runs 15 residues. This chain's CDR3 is CASSDSGTGHYGYTF. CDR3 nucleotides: TGTGCCAGCAGTGATTCCGGGACAGGACACTATGGCTACACCTTC.

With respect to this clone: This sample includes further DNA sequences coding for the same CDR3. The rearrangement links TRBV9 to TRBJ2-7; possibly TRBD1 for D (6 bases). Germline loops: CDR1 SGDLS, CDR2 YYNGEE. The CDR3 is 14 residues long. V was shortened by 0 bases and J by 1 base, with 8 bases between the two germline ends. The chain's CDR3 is CASSVGGQSYEQYF. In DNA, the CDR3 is TGTGCCAGCAGCGTAGGGGGGCAGTCCTACGAGCAGTACTTC.

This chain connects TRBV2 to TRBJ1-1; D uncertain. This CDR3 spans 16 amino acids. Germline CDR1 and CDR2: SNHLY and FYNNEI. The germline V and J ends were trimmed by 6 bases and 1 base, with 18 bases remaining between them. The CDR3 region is CASRARGSIANTEAFF. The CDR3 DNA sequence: TGTGCCAGCAGGGCAAGAGGGTCTATCGCGAACACTGAAGCTTTCTTT. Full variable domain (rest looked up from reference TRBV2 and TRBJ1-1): EPEVTQTPSHQVTQMGQEVILRCVPISNHLYFYWYRQILGQKVEFLVSFYNNEISEKSEIFDDQFSVERPDGSNFTLKIRSTKLEDSAMYFCASRARGSIANTEAFFGQGTRLTVV.

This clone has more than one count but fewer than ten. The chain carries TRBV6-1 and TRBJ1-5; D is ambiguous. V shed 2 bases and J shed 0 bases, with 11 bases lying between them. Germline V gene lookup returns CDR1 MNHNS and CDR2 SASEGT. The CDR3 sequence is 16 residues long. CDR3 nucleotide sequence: TGTGCCAGCAGTGAAAGGCCCCCAGGTAGCAATCAGCCCCAGCATTTT. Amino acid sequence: CASSERPPGSNQPQHF.

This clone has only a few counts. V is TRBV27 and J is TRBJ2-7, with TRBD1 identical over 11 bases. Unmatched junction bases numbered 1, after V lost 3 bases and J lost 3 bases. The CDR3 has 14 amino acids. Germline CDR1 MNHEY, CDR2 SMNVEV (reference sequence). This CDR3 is CASSLGQGGYEQYF. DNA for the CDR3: TGTGCCAGCAGTTTGGGACAGGGGGGCTACGAGCAGTACTTC.

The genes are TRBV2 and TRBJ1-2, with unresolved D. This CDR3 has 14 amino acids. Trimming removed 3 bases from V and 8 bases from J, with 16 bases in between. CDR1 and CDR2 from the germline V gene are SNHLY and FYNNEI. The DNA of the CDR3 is TGTGCCAGCAGTGATCCCCTTACTATACTCGGCTACACCTTC. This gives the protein CASSDPLTILGYTF.

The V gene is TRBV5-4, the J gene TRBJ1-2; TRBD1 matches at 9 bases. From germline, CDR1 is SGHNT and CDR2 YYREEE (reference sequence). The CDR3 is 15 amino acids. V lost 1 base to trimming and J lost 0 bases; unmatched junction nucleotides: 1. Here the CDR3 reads CASSLRDRANYGYTF. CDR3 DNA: TGTGCCAGCAGCTTGAGGGACAGGGCTAACTATGGCTACACCTTC.

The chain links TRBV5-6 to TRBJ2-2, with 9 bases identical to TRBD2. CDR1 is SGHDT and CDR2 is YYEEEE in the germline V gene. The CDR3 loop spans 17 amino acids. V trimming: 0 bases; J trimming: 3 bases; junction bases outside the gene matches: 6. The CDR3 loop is CASSLDVRGGYTGELFF. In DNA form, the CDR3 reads TGTGCCAGCAGCTTGGACGTGCGGGGGGGCTACACCGGGGAGCTGTTTTTT.

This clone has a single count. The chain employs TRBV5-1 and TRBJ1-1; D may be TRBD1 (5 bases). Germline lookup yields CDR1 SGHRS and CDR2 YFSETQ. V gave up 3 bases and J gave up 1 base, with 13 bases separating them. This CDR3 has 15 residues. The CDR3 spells CASSSSTGGNTEAFF. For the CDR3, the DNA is TGCGCCAGCAGCTCCTCCACCGGGGGGAACACTGAAGCTTTCTTT. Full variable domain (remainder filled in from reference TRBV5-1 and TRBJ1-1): KAGVTQTPRYLIKTRGQQVTLSCSPISGHRSVSWYQQTPGQGLQFLFEYFSETQRNKGNFPGRFSGRQFSNSRSEMNVSTLELGDSALYLCASSSSTGGNTEAFFGQGTRLTVV.

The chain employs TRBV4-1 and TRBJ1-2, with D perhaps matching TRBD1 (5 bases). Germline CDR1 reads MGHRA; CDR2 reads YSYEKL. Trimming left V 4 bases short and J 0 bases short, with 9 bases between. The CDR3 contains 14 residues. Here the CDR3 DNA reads TGCGCCAGCAGCCCGACAGAAACTAACTATGGCTACACCTTC. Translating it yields CASSPTETNYGYTF.

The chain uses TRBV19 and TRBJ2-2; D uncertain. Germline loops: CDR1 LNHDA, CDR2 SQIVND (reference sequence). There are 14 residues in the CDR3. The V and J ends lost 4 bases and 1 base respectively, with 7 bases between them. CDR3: CASSTDLNTGELFF. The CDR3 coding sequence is TGTGCCAGTAGTACCGACTTGAACACCGGGGAGCTGTTTTTT. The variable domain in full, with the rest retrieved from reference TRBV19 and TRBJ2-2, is DGGITQSPKYLFRKEGQNVTLSCEQNLNHDAMYWYRQDPGQGLRLIYYSQIVNDFQKGDIAEGYSVSREKKESFPLTVTSAQKNPTAFYLCASSTDLNTGELFFGEGSRLTVL.

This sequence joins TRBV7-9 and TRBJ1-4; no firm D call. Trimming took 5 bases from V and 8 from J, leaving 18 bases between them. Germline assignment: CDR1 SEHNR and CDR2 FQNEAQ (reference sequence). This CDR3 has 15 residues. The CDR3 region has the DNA TGTGCCAGCAGCCCCGTATTTGAGGGAGGGGAAAAACTGTTTTTT. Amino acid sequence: CASSPVFEGGEKLFF.

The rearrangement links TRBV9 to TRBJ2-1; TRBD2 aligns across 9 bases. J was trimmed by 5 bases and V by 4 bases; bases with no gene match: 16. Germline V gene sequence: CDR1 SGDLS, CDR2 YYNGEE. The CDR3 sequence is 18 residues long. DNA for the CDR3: TGTGCCAGCAGCTACGGACTAGCGACAGTGGGCAACAACAATGAGCAGTTCTTC. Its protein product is CASSYGLATVGNNNEQFF.

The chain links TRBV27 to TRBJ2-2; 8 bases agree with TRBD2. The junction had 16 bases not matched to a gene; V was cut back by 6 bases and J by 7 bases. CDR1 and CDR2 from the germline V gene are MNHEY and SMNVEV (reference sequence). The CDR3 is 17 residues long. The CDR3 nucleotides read TGTGCCAGCAGCACCCCCGGGGGGGGACGACCATACGGGGAGCTGTTTTTT. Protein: CASSTPGGGRPYGELFF.

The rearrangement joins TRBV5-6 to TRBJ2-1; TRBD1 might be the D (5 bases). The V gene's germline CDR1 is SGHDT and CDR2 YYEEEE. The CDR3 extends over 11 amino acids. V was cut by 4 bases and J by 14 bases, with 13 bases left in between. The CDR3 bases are TGTGCCAGCAGCGCTGGCCAGGGTAAGTTCTTC. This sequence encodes CASSAGQGKFF.

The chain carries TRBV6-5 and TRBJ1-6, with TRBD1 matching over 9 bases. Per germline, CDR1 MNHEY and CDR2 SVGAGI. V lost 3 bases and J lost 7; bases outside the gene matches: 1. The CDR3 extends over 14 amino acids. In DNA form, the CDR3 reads TGTGCCAGCAGTTATGGACAGGGGAATTCACCCCTCCACTTT. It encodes CASSYGQGNSPLHF.

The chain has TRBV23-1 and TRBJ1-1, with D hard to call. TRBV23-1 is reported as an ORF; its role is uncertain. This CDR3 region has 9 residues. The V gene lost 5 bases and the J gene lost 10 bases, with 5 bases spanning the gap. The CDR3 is CASSSVAFF. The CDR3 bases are TGCGCCAGCAGTTCCGTAGCTTTCTTT.

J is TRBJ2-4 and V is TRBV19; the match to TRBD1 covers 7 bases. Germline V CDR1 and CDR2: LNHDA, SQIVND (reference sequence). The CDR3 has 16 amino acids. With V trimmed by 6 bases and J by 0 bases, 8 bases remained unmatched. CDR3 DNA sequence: TGTGCCAGTAGGAGAGGGACAGAAGTAGCCAAAAACATTCAGTACTTC. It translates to CASRRGTEVAKNIQYF. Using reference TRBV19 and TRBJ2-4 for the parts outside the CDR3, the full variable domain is DGGITQSPKYLFRKEGQNVTLSCEQNLNHDAMYWYRQDPGQGLRLIYYSQIVNDFQKGDIAEGYSVSREKKESFPLTVTSAQKNPTAFYLCASRRGTEVAKNIQYFGAGTRLSVL.